This entry concerns a single TCR beta chain. The sample originates from a study of T-cell reconstitution after alpha-beta-depleted transplantation in children. There are 17 residues in the CDR3. The V and J ends lost 1 base and 3 bases respectively, with 15 bases between them. CDR1 SEHNR and CDR2 FQNEAQ come from the germline V gene (reference sequence). Preparing the TCRbeta library involved the use of unique molecular identifiers. TCRdb fed the PCR reads into MiXCR, producing one record per CDR3 protein. The data show roughly 500,000 distinct CDR3 sequences, 32% seen once. The chain combines TRBV7-9 with TRBJ1-4; D may be TRBD1 (5 bases). This specimen consisted of PBMCs from the stem cell graft donor, obtained from the stem cell graft. The TCR originated in a human donor who donated a stem cell graft to a child with aplastic anemia. The CDR3 reads CASSLVPNRLANEKLFF. The CDR3, as DNA: TGTGCCAGCAGCTTAGTCCCCAACAGGCTCGCTAATGAAAAACTGTTTTTT.